This TCR beta chain was profiled in a study of T cells in women clearing cervical HPV infection. As for the study in general: Controls were women whose single incident HPV16 infection cleared within 12 months without precancer or cancer. Study-wide results and caveats: Associations may precede or follow infection; HPV-specific or memory T cells were not isolated.

The CDR3 contains 17 residues. Germline CDR1 reads MDHEN; CDR2 reads SYDVKM. The J segment lost 0 bases and the V segment lost 5 bases, leaving 8 bases of the junction unmatched. On this clone itself: Its antigen is not known. The read finishes 3 residues shy of the CDR3 end, and the germline J gene is used to complete it.

Data came from immunoSEQ multiplex PCR; TCRdb stores just in-frame clones and leaves some out. Its table records around 20,000 clones. The sample comprised blood buffy coat. The clonotype originates from a woman aged 18-70 years with a cervical HPV16 infection that either progressed to CIN3+ or cleared (not recorded which). This chain joins TRBV28 and TRBJ2-5; 11 positions agree with TRBD2. The CDR3 loop is CASSPGLAVHNQETQYF. Partial CDR3 DNA: TGTGCCAGCAGTCCGGGACTAGCGGTGCATAACCAAGAGACC.